Each of the 13 T cell receptor beta chains below was sequenced from the same sample in a study of blood T cell repertoires in COVID-19. Profiling relied on immunoSEQ multiplex PCR, and the TCRdb table lists in-frame clones only, not all of them. This table has 400,000 or so clones, around 90% appearing once. Material: peripheral blood. The receptors were gathered from a human donor in a cohort sampled during active COVID-19.

This chain joins TRBV19 and TRBJ2-7; a possible D gene is TRBD2 (5 bases). The CDR3 length is 12 residues. Trimming pared 11 bases from V and 7 bases from J, leaving 18 bases between. Germline CDR1 LNHDA, CDR2 SQIVND (reference sequence). CDR3 sequence reads: CASSGLDREQYF. The DNA of the CDR3 is TGTGCCTCCTCAGGACTGGATAGAGAGCAGTACTTC.

As regards this clone: A read error may produce the germline difference seen at one junction end. The V and J genes are TRBV19 and TRBJ1-5, with 7 bases lining up with TRBD1. CDR1 is LNHDA, CDR2 SQIVND, per germline (reference sequence). The CDR3 has 14 residues. CDR3 sequence (DNA): TGTGCCAGTAGGATGAACAGGGGTAGGGTAGGAACCAATTTT. Its translation: CASRMNRGRVGTNF. The whole variable domain, remainder taken from reference TRBV19 and TRBJ1-5, is DGGITQSPKYLFRKEGQNVTLSCEQNLNHDAMYWYRQDPGQGLRLIYYSQIVNDFQKGDIAEGYSVSREKKESFPLTVTSAQKNPTAFYLCASRMNRGRVGTNFGDGTRLSIL.

The V gene is TRBV2, the J gene TRBJ2-7; D gene unclear. Germline CDR1 is SNHLY and CDR2 is FYNNEI. There are 12 residues in the CDR3. V was pared by 2 bases and J by 6 bases, with 8 bases between. In DNA, the CDR3 is TGTGCCAGCAGTGAATATAACATCGAGCAGTACTTC. This codes for CASSEYNIEQYF. The full variable domain, in which reference TRBV2 and TRBJ2-7 provide the parts outside the CDR3, is EPEVTQTPSHQVTQMGQEVILRCVPISNHLYFYWYRQILGQKVEFLVSFYNNEISEKSEIFDDQFSVERPDGSNFTLKIRSTKLEDSAMYFCASSEYNIEQYFGPGTRLTVT.

This rearrangement joins TRBV2 to TRBJ2-5; a possible D gene is TRBD1 (5 bases). The germline V gene has CDR1 SNHLY and CDR2 FYNNEI. The CDR3 has 14 amino acids. Trimming pared 0 bases from V and 5 bases from J, leaving 10 bases between. The CDR3: CASSEASGHETQYF. Here the CDR3 DNA reads TGTGCCAGCAGTGAAGCTTCAGGGCATGAGACCCAGTACTTC.

J is TRBJ2-7 and V is TRBV19; 9 bases map to TRBD1. With 6 bases clipped from V and 2 bases from J, the junction kept 8 bases outside the gene matches. This CDR3 spans 15 amino acids. Germline-derived CDR1 and CDR2 are LNHDA and SQIVND (reference sequence). The CDR3, as DNA: TGTGCCAGTAGCTTTACAGGGGGCGCACCCTACGAGCAGTACTTC. It encodes CASSFTGGAPYEQYF. The full variable domain, with the rest looked up from reference TRBV19 and TRBJ2-7, is DGGITQSPKYLFRKEGQNVTLSCEQNLNHDAMYWYRQDPGQGLRLIYYSQIVNDFQKGDIAEGYSVSREKKESFPLTVTSAQKNPTAFYLCASSFTGGAPYEQYFGPGTRLTVT.

The chain uses TRBV4-1 and TRBJ1-2; TRBD1 matches 7 bases. After removal of 2 bases from V and 6 bases from J, the junction contained 6 bases not matched to a gene. The CDR3 runs to 14 residues. Germline CDR1 reads MGHRA; CDR2 reads YSYEKL. The CDR3 loop is CASSQLRGHNGYTF. CDR3 sequence (DNA): TGCGCCAGCAGCCAATTAAGGGGGCACAATGGCTACACCTTC.

This clone came up once. The chain carries TRBV7-6 and TRBJ2-1; D remains unclear. The CDR3 spans 16 residues. V dropped 3 bases and J dropped 1 base, with 13 bases sitting between them. Germline V CDR1 and CDR2: SGHVS, FNYEAQ. The CDR3 nucleotides read TGTGCCAGCAGCTTGCTAGACTCGAGATCCTACAATGAGCAGTTCTTC. Protein product: CASSLLDSRSYNEQFF. The full variable domain, completed using reference TRBV7-6 and TRBJ2-1, is GAGVSQSPRYKVTKRGQDVALRCDPISGHVSLYWYRQALGQGPEFLTYFNYEAQQDKSGLPNDRFSAERPEGSISTLTIQRTEQRDSAMYRCASSLLDSRSYNEQFFGPGTRLTVL.

Here the CDR3 DNA reads TGTGCCAGCAGGTCCGTCGGAGGCTACGAGCAGTACTTC. It is translated as CASRSVGGYEQYF. The J gene is TRBJ2-7, the V gene TRBV7-6, with D possibly TRBD2 on 5 matching bases. The germline V gene encodes CDR1 SGHVS and CDR2 FNYEAQ. Trimming took off 6 bases at V and 3 bases at J, with 12 bases between the two ends. The CDR3 runs to 13 residues. The full variable domain, with the rest looked up from reference TRBV7-6 and TRBJ2-7, is GAGVSQSPRYKVTKRGQDVALRCDPISGHVSLYWYRQALGQGPEFLTYFNYEAQQDKSGLPNDRFSAERPEGSISTLTIQRTEQRDSAMYRCASRSVGGYEQYFGPGTRLTVT.

This clone was seen a single time. The chain couples TRBV5-6 to TRBJ1-1; tentative D call: TRBD1 (5 bases). Germline V gene data show CDR1 as SGHDT and CDR2 as YYEEEE. The CDR3 covers 15 residues. Trimming cost V 4 bases and J 3 bases, with 16 bases left between them. The CDR3 bases are TGTGCCAGCAGCCAGGTGTCAGGGTGGGACACTGAAGCTTTCTTT. This codes for CASSQVSGWDTEAFF.

This chain uses TRBV5-1 with TRBJ2-5; a weak D match, TRBD1 (6 bases). Between the trimmed V and J ends, which lost 0 bases and 4 bases, there was a span of 10 bases. Germline-derived CDR1 and CDR2 are SGHRS and YFSETQ. This CDR3 comprises 14 residues. The CDR3 reads CASSLESDRETQYF. CDR3 nucleotide sequence: TGCGCCAGCAGCTTGGAGTCGGACAGAGAGACCCAGTACTTC.

The rearrangement uses TRBV29-1 and TRBJ2-1; perhaps TRBD2 as D (6 bases). CDR1 SQVTM and CDR2 ANQGSEA come from the germline V gene. Trimming left V 1 base short and J 5 bases short, with 15 bases between. The CDR3 has 15 residues. CDR3 sequence (DNA): TGCAGCGTTGAAGTATCACCGGGAGCCCACAATGAGCAGTTCTTC. Its protein is CSVEVSPGAHNEQFF.

The chain couples TRBV11-2 to TRBJ2-1; 10 nucleotides line up with TRBD2. Trimming removed 5 bases from V and 5 bases from J; junction bases left unmatched: 9. This CDR3 spans 16 amino acids. Germline assignment: CDR1 SGHAT and CDR2 FQNNGV. The CDR3 region is CASSPLSGRANNEQFF. The CDR3 coding sequence is TGTGCCAGCAGCCCGCTGAGCGGGAGGGCCAACAATGAGCAGTTCTTC.

This chain links TRBV2 with TRBJ1-5; D remains unclear. The germline V gene encodes CDR1 SNHLY and CDR2 FYNNEI. The V end was cut by 1 base, the J end by 5 bases, with 9 bases between. This CDR3 region has 14 residues. The DNA of the CDR3 is TGTGCCAGCAGTGAAGTTCTAGGATATCAGCCCCAGCATTTT. Protein: CASSEVLGYQPQHF.